This T cell receptor beta chain was captured by sequencing in a study of human T cells and chemical hapten exposure. Time point indicated: patch test 1, 2 weeks after DPC sensitization. Treatment reported: therapeutic diphenylcyclopropenone sensitization with weekly scalp DPC. Germline V gene data show CDR1 as SGHRS and CDR2 as YFSETQ. The CDR3 contains 13 residues. Trimming shortened V by 3 bases and J by 1 base, and 7 bases separated the two germline ends. TCRdb re-analysed the RACE reads in MiXCR, keeping a single row per CDR3 protein. The top ten hold around 8.2% of the sample, which has about 340,000 distinct CDR3 sequences, around 7% seen once.

The chain is built from TRBV5-1 and TRBJ1-2; D unclear. The sequence was obtained from a woman in her late teens or twenties with alopecia areata. Some clones in this sample may be carry-over from other donors' samples. Source: whole blood, taken in connection with sensitization to the hapten diphenylcyclopropenone (DPC). CDR3 coding DNA: TGCGCCAGCAGCTCCGAGGATAACTATGGCTACACCTTC. Protein: CASSSEDNYGYTF.